Listed below are T cell receptor beta chains from one sample, sequenced in a study of blood T cell repertoires in COVID-19. Here immunoSEQ multiplex PCR was the method, and the copy in TCRdb shows in-frame clones only, minus some. The sample includes roughly 200,000 clones, roughly four fifths of them seen just once. Sequencing was done on a sample of PBMCs or T cells enriched from blood (not recorded which). These receptors were obtained from a man aged 35-49 years who had recovered from COVID-19. Each CDR3 is given with its conserved first and last residue. The order of the fields is clone size, V gene, J gene, D gene, CDR3 protein, CDR3 DNA. A D gene is named only where the DNA matches it firmly. Clone size is stated in some rows and not others, as once, few, many or a class when expanded.

size: .; V: TRBV19; J: TRBJ2-3; D: .; CDR3: CASSIQDRLSTDTQYF; DNA: TGTGCCAGTAGTATTCAGGACAGACTTAGCACAGATACGCAGTATTTT
size: .; V: TRBV5-1; J: TRBJ1-2; D: .; CDR3: CASSPERTGLNGYTF; DNA: TGCGCCAGCAGCCCGGAGCGTACAGGGCTAAATGGCTACACCTTC
size: .; V: TRBV20-1; J: TRBJ2-7; D: .; CDR3: CSARTGQEQYF; DNA: TGCAGTGCTAGGACAGGACAGGAGCAGTACTTC
size: .; V: TRBV19; J: TRBJ2-3; D: TRBD2; CDR3: CASSTSGGASTDTQYF; DNA: TGTGCCAGTAGTACTAGCGGGGGGGCTAGCACAGATACGCAGTATTTT
size: .; V: TRBV6-5; J: TRBJ1-4; D: TRBD1; CDR3: CASSYTPAGGGEKLFF; DNA: TGTGCCAGCAGTTACACCCCAGCAGGGGGAGGTGAAAAACTGTTTTTT
size: .; V: TRBV15; J: TRBJ1-2; D: .; CDR3: CATSRDRASYGYTF; DNA: TGTGCCACCAGCAGAGACAGGGCGTCCTATGGCTACACCTTC
size: .; V: TRBV4-2; J: TRBJ2-6; D: TRBD2; CDR3: CASSLGLAGVSGANVLTF; DNA: TGTGCCAGCAGCCTCGGACTAGCGGGAGTTTCTGGGGCCAACGTCCTGACTTTC
size: .; V: TRBV6-5; J: TRBJ2-7; D: TRBD1; CDR3: CASSRTGPYEQYF; DNA: TGTGCCAGCAGTAGGACAGGTCCCTACGAGCAGTACTTC
size: .; V: TRBV28; J: TRBJ2-7; D: .; CDR3: CASRPARGRTTEQYF; DNA: TGTGCCAGCAGACCGGCCAGGGGCCGCACTACCGAGCAGTACTTC
size: .; V: TRBV30; J: TRBJ2-7; D: TRBD2; CDR3: CATVRGEKGFEQYF; DNA: TGTGCAACGGTTCGGGGGGAGAAAGGATTCGAGCAGTACTTC
size: .; V: TRBV2; J: TRBJ2-3; D: TRBD2; CDR3: CASSGLADLTDTQYF; DNA: TGTGCCAGCAGTGGACTAGCGGATCTCACAGATACGCAGTATTTT
size: .; V: TRBV2; J: TRBJ2-7; D: .; CDR3: CASGDYEQYF; DNA: TGTGCCAGCGGAGACTACGAGCAGTACTTC
size: .; V: TRBV29-1; J: TRBJ1-2; D: .; CDR3: CSVRATGLYGYTF; DNA: TGCAGCGTCCGGGCGACAGGCCTTTATGGCTACACCTTC
size: .; V: TRBV9; J: TRBJ2-2; D: TRBD2; CDR3: CASSVDSGRRAGELFF; DNA: TGTGCCAGCAGCGTAGACAGCGGGAGGAGGGCCGGGGAGCTGTTTTTT
size: .; V: TRBV7-9; J: TRBJ2-7; D: .; CDR3: CASSPPAGTNDYYEQYF; DNA: TGTGCCAGCAGCCCACCCGCCGGGACAAACGATTACTACGAGCAGTACTTC
size: .; V: TRBV7-3; J: TRBJ2-1; D: .; CDR3: CASSPTSFNEQFF; DNA: TGTGCCAGCAGTCCGACTAGTTTCAATGAGCAGTTCTTC
size: .; V: TRBV5-1; J: TRBJ2-3; D: TRBD2; CDR3: CASRVSGRNTDTQYF; DNA: TGCGCCAGCAGAGTTAGCGGGAGGAATACAGATACGCAGTATTTT
size: .; V: TRBV19; J: TRBJ1-2; D: .; CDR3: CAATDSYGYTF; DNA: TGTGCCGCGACAGACAGTTATGGCTACACCTTC
size: .; V: TRBV3-1/TRBV3-2; J: TRBJ1-3; D: .; CDR3: CASSQSGSGNTIYF; DNA: TGTGCCAGCAGCCAATCAGGATCTGGAAACACCATATATTTT
size: many; V: TRBV3-1/TRBV3-2; J: TRBJ2-2; D: TRBD2; CDR3: CASSAGLALAGELFF; DNA: TGTGCCAGCAGCGCGGGACTAGCGTTAGCCGGGGAGCTGTTTTTT
size: once; V: TRBV28; J: TRBJ2-7; D: TRBD1; CDR3: CASSLIGTGDYEQYF; DNA: TGTGCCAGCAGTTTAATAGGGACAGGGGACTACGAGCAGTACTTC
size: .; V: TRBV29-1; J: TRBJ2-7; D: .; CDR3: CSVEFSNSYEQYF; DNA: TGCAGCGTTGAATTCTCTAACTCCTACGAGCAGTACTTC
size: .; V: TRBV7-8; J: TRBJ2-3; D: TRBD2; CDR3: CASNPGLAGDTQYF; DNA: TGTGCCAGCAACCCGGGACTAGCGGGAGATACGCAGTATTTT